The source of this T cell receptor beta chain is a study of CD8+ T cells in alopecia areata. Once RNA had been extracted, it was reverse transcribed into cDNA to act as the sequencing template. The assay was immunoSEQ multiplex PCR, and TCRdb's table has in-frame clones only and misses some. The sample records roughly 200,000 clones, around 63% being singletons. Germline V gene lookup returns CDR1 LGHNT and CDR2 FRNRAP. This CDR3 contains 15 residues. The trim removed 6 bases at V and 1 base at J, leaving 4 bases unmatched. In this sample, this clone turned up a few times. No antigen is known for it. Study findings and constraints: Unlike in mice, where it was clearer, TCR sharing across patients was less clear, possibly HLA-related. An increase in clonality over normal scalp was evident in lesional scalp, especially alopecia totalis/universalis.

The rearrangement links TRBV12-5 to TRBJ2-1, with 9 nucleotides matching TRBD1. Sequences were derived from CD4+ T cells sorted from blood, sampled at week 0. The receptor was derived from a human donor with alopecia areata. CDR3 sequence: CASGPDRGSYNEQFF. The DNA for the CDR3 is TGTGCTAGTGGCCCTGACAGGGGGTCCTACAATGAGCAGTTCTTC.